The 6 T cell receptor beta chains presented below share a single source sample, sequenced in a study of blood T cell repertoires in COVID-19. Assay: immunoSEQ multiplex PCR; the TCRdb copy retains only in-frame clones and omits some. The sample includes 140,000 to 150,000 clones, 78% of them seen just once. The sequencing input was peripheral blood. The receptors stem from a woman aged 60-70 years with acute or convalescent COVID-19.

The chain has TRBV28 and TRBJ2-1, with 14 bases matching TRBD2. The V gene end was trimmed by 5 bases and the J gene end by 12 bases; junction bases not matched to a gene: 9. The CDR3 loop spans 15 amino acids. Germline CDR1 and CDR2: MDHEN and SYDVKM. The CDR3, as DNA: TGTGCCAGCAGTACGACTAGCGGGAGGGCCCTTGTGCAGTTCTTC. Amino acids: CASSTTSGRALVQFF.

The CDR3 is CAWSRRTEAFF. In DNA, the CDR3 is TGTGCCTGGAGCAGGAGGACTGAAGCTTTCTTT. This chain links TRBV30 with TRBJ1-1; no firm D call. This CDR3 contains 11 residues. The V gene's germline CDR1 is GTSNPN and CDR2 SVGIG (reference sequence). The germline V and J ends were trimmed by 3 bases and 5 bases, with 7 bases remaining between them.

This clone was recorded a few times. This sequence joins TRBV19 and TRBJ1-1; 8 bases align to TRBD1. Germline-derived CDR1 and CDR2 are LNHDA and SQIVND (reference sequence). CDR3 length: 14 residues. Unmatched junction bases numbered 8, after V lost 5 bases and J lost 6 bases. Written as DNA, the CDR3 is TGTGCCAGTAGTCCCCAGGGGGCTGGCGCTGAAGCTTTCTTT. Translated, it gives CASSPQGAGAEAFF.

The gene calls are TRBV11-2 and TRBJ2-6, with D possibly TRBD1 on 5 matching bases. V dropped 0 bases and J dropped 2 bases, with 11 bases sitting between them. The CDR3 sequence is 17 residues long. The germline V gene encodes CDR1 SGHAT and CDR2 FQNNGV. The CDR3 DNA is TGTGCCAGCAGCTTAGAAGTAGGCAGGGCTGGGGCCAACGTCCTGACTTTC. Translating it yields CASSLEVGRAGANVLTF.

The chain has TRBV6-5 and TRBJ1-2; 7 positions match TRBD1. V dropped 6 bases and J dropped 2; count of bases not matched to a gene: 6. From germline, CDR1 is MNHEY and CDR2 SVGAGI. The CDR3 spans 14 residues. The CDR3: CASRRGRGNYGYTF. CDR3 bases: TGTGCCAGCAGGAGGGGGCGCGGGAACTATGGCTACACCTTC.

This chain connects TRBV28 to TRBJ1-2, with TRBD1 as a possible D gene (5 bases). The CDR3 runs to 14 residues. Germline CDR1 and CDR2: MDHEN and SYDVKM. V shed 1 base and J shed 4 bases, with 10 bases lying between them. In DNA, the CDR3 is TGTGCCAGCAGTTTATCCAGGGTGTCCTATGGCTACACCTTC. This encodes CASSLSRVSYGYTF.